The T cell receptor (beta chain) under discussion was sequenced for a study of beta chain features in type 1 diabetes (dated 2018 in TCRdb). For the wider study: No differences in mean age, gender distribution, total cell number or subset yield were found between patients and healthy donors. A total of roughly 99,000,000 sorted cells were examined across all samples, and the number of cells per subset was strongly correlated with RNA yield. Whereas all 28 donors provided naive and central memory subsets, regulatory and stem cell-like memory subsets were isolated from just 8 patients and roughly eight healthy donors. The study compared TCRB repertoires of sorted circulating CD4+ T cell subsets between recently diagnosed type 1 diabetes patients and matched healthy donors. Overall study outcomes, separate from this receptor: The naive, central memory and regulatory TCRB repertoires appeared to resemble one another more closely among patients than among healthy donors. Fewer insertions and more nucleotide deletions at VDJ recombination sites were observed in patients with type 1 diabetes, implying thymic rearrangement abnormalities. Only small numbers of individuals were included in the HLA sub-analyses, which left unresolved whether HLA type had any influence on TCRB rearrangement. PCR might favor shorter templates, but patient and control samples were amplified and corrected together, so any skew would affect both groups equally. A moderate but significant shortening of TCRB CDR3 length was observed in type 1 diabetes patients in all four CD4+ subsets. Because cDNA was sequenced instead of genomic DNA, activated cells with high expression could be over-represented, although the groups did not differ in activation or CD3 levels.

Each donor gave one peripheral blood draw, approximately 110 mL on average, collected into heparinised tubes. A BD FACSAria II was used to sort naive, central memory, regulatory and stem cell-like memory CD4+ T cells with a panel that included CD45RO, CCR7, CD25, CD127, CD95 and CD27. All sorted populations exceeded 95% purity. PBMCs were isolated right away by Lymphoprep density gradient centrifugation and were stained directly, without culture. To minimize batch effects, samples were stained and sorted in pairs, one healthy donor with one patient per experiment. The CDR3 runs 13 amino acids, cysteine and phenylalanine included. Only the CDR3 part of the read is kept: 39 bases, read in frame from the first base. V and J lose 4 bases and 2 bases, and a span of 9 bases separates them. CDR1 SNHLY and CDR2 FYNNEI are derived from the germline V gene. The High Capacity cDNA Reverse Transcription Kit was used to reverse transcribe all of the isolated RNA, meaning that expressed TCRB transcripts were what got sequenced. Naive, central memory and regulatory T cell samples underwent deep immunoSEQ sequencing, averaging about 3.57 million total reads per sample. Sorted cells were lysed in RLT buffer, and RNA was extracted using DNase-treated RNeasy Micro or Mini kits according to cell number. To prevent cross-contamination, each cell subset was processed individually, whereas patient and healthy donor samples were processed jointly. The immunoSEQ multiplex PCR was used to amplify TCRB sequences from cDNA, yielding 87-bp fragments that span the CDR3 region. Sequencing of the amplicons was done on the Illumina HiSeq platform. Per the original workflow: PCR bias was corrected computationally using synthetic template baselines, and reads within Hamming distance 2 were collapsed, with unmergeable singletons discarded. Reads were aligned against IMGT to assign V, D and J genes, CDR3 length and insertions or deletions at six rearrangement sites. Clonotype counts were normalized to sorted cell number within each subset before computing true diversity and Gini coefficients with the tcR R package. The overlap coefficient, calculated on TCRB nucleotide sequences, was used to measure repertoire sharing. Out-of-frame TCRB sequences from naive cells were analyzed to stand in for the pre-selection repertoire. TCRdb holds this immuneACCESS table with in-frame rearrangements only. Some clones are missing; in checked studies, unresolved V genes explain under half, and the rest has no known cause. D and trimming come from the DNA, and the V and J calls and clone size come from that table. This sample comprises 200,000 to 300,000 clones, roughly 22% of them detected only once. The ten largest clonotypes hold around 0.03% of the sample.

This clone appeared a few times. No cognate antigen has been identified for it. Base qualities are missing; no much larger clone stands one base away. This clonotype was obtained from a woman aged 40 to 49 with type 1 diabetes. The sample consisted of naive CD4+ T cells from blood. The label giving this sample's cell subset or site can be read as: true naive CD4+ T cells. Rearrangement joined TRBV2 to TRBJ2-7; there is no confident call for the D gene. The CDR3 region reads CASSAVATYEQYF. DNA sequence: TGTGCCAGCAGTGCGGTAGCTACCTACGAGCAGTACTTC.